One T cell receptor (beta chain) is described in this entry. Measured with immunoSEQ multiplex PCR; TCRdb has only the in-frame clones, and not every one. Here the sample spans 40,000 or so clones, around 84% being singletons. The data were taken from a study of PD-L1 blockade in urothelial cancer. The wider study: Intravenous atezolizumab, 1,200 mg every 3 weeks, was begun by patients in the mid-2010s. About 90% of the 29 patients were men whose urothelial cancer was bladder-origin. In terms of prior chemotherapy, patients had received 0 to 3 regimens.

This CDR3 is built from 13 residues. The V gene lost 3 bases and the J gene lost 3 bases, with 5 bases spanning the gap. Per germline, CDR1 LNHNV and CDR2 YYDKDF (reference sequence). Samples spanned pretreatment and treatment, with 1 to 8 time points per patient. This clonotype originated in a man between 70 and 80 years old with urothelial cancer. The chain employs TRBV15 and TRBJ1-4, with no clear D. This specimen was PBMCs, taken around atezolizumab (anti-PD-L1) treatment. CDR3 sequence: CATSRGANEKLFF. The DNA of the CDR3 is TGTGCCACCAGCAGGGGAGCTAATGAAAAACTGTTTTTT. Drawing the rest from reference TRBV15 and TRBJ1-4, the complete variable domain is DAMVIQNPRYQVTQFGKPVTLSCSQTLNHNVMYWYQQKSSQAPKLLFHYYDKDFNNEADTPDNFQSRRPNTSFCFLDIRSPGLGDTAMYLCATSRGANEKLFFGSGTQLSVL.